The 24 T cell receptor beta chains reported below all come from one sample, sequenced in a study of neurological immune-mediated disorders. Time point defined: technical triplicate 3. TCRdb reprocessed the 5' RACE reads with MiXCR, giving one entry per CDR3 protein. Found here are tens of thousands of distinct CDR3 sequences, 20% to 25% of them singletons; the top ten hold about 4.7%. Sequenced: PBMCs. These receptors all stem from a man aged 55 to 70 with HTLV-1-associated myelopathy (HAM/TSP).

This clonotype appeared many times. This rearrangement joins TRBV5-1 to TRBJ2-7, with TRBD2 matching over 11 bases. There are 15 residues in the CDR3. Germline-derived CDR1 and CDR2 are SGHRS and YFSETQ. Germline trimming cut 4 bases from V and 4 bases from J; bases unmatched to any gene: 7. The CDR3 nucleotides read TGCGCCAGCAGCGGGACCGGGACTAGCGGATACGAGCAGTACTTC. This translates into CASSGTGTSGYEQYF.

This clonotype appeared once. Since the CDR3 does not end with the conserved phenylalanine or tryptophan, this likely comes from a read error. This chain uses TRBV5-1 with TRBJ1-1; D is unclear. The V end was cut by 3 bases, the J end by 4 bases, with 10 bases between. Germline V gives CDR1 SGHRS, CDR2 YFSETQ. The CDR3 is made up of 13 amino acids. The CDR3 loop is CASSCGPSTEAFS. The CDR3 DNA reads TGCGCCAGCAGCTGCGGGCCTAGCACTGAAGCTTTCTCT.

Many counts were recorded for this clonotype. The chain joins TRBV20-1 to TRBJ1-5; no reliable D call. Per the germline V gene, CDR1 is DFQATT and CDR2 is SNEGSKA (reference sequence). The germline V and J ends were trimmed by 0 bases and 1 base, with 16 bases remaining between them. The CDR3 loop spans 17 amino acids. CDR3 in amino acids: CSARDAKRSMSNQPQHF. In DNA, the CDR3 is TGCAGTGCTAGAGATGCGAAAAGATCTATGAGCAATCAGCCCCAGCATTTT.

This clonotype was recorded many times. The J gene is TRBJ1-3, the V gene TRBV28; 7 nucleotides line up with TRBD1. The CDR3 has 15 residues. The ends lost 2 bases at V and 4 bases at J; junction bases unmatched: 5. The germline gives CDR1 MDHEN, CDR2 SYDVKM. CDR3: CASSLPGQWGNTIYF. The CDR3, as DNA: TGTGCCAGCAGTTTACCGGGACAGTGGGGAAACACCATATATTTT. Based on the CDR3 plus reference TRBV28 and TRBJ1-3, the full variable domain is DVKVTQSSRYLVKRTGEKVFLECVQDMDHENMFWYRQDPGLGLRLIYFSYDVKMKEKGDIPEGYSVSREKKERFSLILESASTNQTSMYLCASSLPGQWGNTIYFGEGSWLTVV.

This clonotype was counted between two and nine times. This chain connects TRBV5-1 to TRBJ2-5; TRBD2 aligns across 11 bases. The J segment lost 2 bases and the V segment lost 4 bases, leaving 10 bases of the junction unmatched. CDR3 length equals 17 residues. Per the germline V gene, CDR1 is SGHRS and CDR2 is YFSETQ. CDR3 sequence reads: CASSQGVAGGLQETQYF. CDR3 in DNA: TGCGCCAGCAGCCAGGGTGTAGCGGGAGGGTTACAAGAGACCCAGTACTTC. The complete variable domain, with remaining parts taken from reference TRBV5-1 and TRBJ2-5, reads KAGVTQTPRYLIKTRGQQVTLSCSPISGHRSVSWYQQTPGQGLQFLFEYFSETQRNKGNFPGRFSGRQFSNSRSEMNVSTLELGDSALYLCASSQGVAGGLQETQYFGPGTRLLVL.

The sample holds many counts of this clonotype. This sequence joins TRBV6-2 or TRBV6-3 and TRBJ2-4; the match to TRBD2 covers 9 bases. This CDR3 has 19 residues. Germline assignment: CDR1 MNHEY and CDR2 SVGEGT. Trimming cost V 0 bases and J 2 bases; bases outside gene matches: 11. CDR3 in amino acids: CASSYSLAGSIVPKNIQYF. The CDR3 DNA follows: TGTGCCAGCAGTTACTCGCTAGCGGGATCTATAGTGCCCAAAAACATTCAGTACTTC.

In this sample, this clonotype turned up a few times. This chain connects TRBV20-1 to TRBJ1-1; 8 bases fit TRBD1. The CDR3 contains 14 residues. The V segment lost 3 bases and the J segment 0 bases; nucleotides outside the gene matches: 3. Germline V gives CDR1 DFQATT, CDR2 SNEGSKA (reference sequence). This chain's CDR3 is CSASRGPMNTEAFF. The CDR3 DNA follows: TGCAGTGCTAGCAGGGGGCCCATGAACACTGAAGCTTTCTTT.

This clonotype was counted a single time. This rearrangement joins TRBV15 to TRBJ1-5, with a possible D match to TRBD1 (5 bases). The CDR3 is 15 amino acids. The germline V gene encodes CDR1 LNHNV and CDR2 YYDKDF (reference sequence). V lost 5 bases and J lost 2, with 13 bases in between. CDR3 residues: CATSLYGAGNQPQHF. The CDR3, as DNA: TGTGCCACCAGCCTTTACGGGGCGGGCAATCAGCCCCAGCATTTT.

CDR3 in amino acids: CASSSRVRTEAFF. The CDR3 DNA follows: TGTGCCAGCAGCTCCAGGGTTCGCACTGAAGCTTTCTTT. J is TRBJ1-1 and V is TRBV7-2; possibly TRBD1 for D (5 bases). This CDR3 has 13 amino acids. CDR1 and CDR2 (germline): SGHTA, FQGNSA. Trimming took 4 bases from V and 4 from J, leaving 10 bases between them.

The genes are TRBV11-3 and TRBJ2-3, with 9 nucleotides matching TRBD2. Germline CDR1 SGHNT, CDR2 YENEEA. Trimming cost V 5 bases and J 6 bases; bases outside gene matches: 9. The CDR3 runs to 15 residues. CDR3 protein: CASSTRRGGDDTQYF. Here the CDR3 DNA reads TGTGCCAGCAGCACACGGCGGGGGGGGGACGATACGCAGTATTTT.

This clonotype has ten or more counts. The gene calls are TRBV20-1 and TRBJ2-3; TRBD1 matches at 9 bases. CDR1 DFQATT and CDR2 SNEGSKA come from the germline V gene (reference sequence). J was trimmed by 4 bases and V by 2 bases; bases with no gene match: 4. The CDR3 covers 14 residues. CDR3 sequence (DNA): TGCAGTGCTAGACCCCGACAGGGGGCAGATACGCAGTATTTT. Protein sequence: CSARPRQGADTQYF.

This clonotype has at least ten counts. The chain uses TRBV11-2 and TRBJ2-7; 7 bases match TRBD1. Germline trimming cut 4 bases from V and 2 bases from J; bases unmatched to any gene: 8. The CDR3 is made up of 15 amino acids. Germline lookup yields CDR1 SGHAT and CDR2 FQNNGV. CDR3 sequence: CASSSTGARPYEQYF. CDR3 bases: TGTGCCAGCAGCTCTACAGGGGCGAGACCCTACGAGCAGTACTTC.

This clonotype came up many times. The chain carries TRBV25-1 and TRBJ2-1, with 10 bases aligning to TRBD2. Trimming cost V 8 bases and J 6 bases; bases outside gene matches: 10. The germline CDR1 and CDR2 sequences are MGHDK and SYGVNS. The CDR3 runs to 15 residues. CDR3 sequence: CASSVGASGSNEQFF. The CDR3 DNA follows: TGTGCCAGCTCCGTGGGGGCTAGCGGGAGCAATGAGCAGTTCTTC.

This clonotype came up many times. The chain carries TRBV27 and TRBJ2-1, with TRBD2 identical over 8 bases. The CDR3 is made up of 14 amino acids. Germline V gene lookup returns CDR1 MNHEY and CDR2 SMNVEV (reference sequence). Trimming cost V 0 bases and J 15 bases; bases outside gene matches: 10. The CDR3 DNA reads TGTGCCAGCAGTTTATCGTCCCTAGCGGGCAGGCCGTTCTTC. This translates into CASSLSSLAGRPFF.

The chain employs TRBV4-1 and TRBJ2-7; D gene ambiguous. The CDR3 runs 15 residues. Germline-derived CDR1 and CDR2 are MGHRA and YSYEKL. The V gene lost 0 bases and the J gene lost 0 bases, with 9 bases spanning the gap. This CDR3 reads CASSQDQTSSYEQYF. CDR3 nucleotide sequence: TGCGCCAGCAGCCAAGATCAAACGAGCTCCTACGAGCAGTACTTC.

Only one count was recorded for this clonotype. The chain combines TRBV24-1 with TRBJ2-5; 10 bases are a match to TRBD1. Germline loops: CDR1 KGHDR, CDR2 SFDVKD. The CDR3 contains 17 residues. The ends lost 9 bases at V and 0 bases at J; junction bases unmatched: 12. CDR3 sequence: CATLTLGTGAYQETQYF. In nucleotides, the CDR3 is TGTGCCACCCTAACCCTCGGGACAGGGGCGTACCAAGAGACCCAGTACTTC.

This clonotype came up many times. The CDR3 sequence is CASSLQGYEQYF. The CDR3 bases are TGTGCCAGCAGCCTACAAGGCTACGAGCAGTACTTC. The chain links TRBV7-6 to TRBJ2-7; D not certain. This CDR3 has 12 residues. V was clipped by 5 bases and J by 3 bases, with 8 bases between them. Per germline, CDR1 SGHVS and CDR2 FNYEAQ.

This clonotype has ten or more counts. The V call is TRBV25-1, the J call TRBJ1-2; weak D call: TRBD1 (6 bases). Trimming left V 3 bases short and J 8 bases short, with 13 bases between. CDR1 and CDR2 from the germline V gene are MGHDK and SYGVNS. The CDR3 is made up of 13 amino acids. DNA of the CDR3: TGTGCCAGCAGTGACGGGGGGCGTCGAGGCTACACCTTC. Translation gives CASSDGGRRGYTF.

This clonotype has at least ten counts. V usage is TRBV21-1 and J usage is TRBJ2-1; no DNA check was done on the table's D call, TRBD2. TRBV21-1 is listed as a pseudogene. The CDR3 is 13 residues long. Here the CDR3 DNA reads TGTGCCAGCAGCGGGAGTCGAGGCAATGAGCAGTTCTTC. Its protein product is CASSGSRGNEQFF.

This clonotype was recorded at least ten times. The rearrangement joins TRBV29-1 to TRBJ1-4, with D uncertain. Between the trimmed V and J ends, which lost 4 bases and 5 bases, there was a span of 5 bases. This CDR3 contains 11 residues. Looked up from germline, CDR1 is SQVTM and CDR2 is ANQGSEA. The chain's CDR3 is CSVGINEKLFF. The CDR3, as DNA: TGCAGCGTTGGTATCAATGAAAAACTGTTTTTT. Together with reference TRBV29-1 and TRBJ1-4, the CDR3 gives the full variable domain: SAVISQKPSRDICQRGTSLTIQCQVDSQVTMMFWYRQQPGQSLTLIATANQGSEATYESGFVIDKFPISRPNLTFSTLTVSNMSPEDSSIYLCSVGINEKLFFGSGTQLSVL.

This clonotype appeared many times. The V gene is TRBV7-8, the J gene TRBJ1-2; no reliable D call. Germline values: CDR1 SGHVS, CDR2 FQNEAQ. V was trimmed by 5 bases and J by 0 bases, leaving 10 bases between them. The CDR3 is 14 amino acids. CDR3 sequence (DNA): TGTGCCAGCAGCCCAGTCAGGACTAACTATGGCTACACCTTC. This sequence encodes CASSPVRTNYGYTF.

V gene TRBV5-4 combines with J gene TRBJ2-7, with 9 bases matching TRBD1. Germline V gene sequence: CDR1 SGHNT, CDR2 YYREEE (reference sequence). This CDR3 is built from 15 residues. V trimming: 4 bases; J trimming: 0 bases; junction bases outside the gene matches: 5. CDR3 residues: CASSPGQGISYEQYF. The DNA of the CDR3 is TGTGCCAGCAGCCCGGGACAGGGTATCTCCTACGAGCAGTACTTC.

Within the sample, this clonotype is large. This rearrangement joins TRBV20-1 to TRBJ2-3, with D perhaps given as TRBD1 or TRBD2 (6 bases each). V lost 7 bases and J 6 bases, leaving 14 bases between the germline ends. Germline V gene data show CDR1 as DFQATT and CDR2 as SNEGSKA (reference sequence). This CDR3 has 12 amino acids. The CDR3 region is CSGGAGSDTQYF. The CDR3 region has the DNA TGCAGTGGGGGGGCGGGGTCCGATACGCAGTATTTT.

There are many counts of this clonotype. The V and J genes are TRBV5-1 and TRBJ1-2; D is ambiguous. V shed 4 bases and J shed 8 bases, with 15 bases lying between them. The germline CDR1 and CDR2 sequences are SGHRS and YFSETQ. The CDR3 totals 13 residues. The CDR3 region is CASSTRDSRGYTF. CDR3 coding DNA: TGCGCCAGCAGCACTAGGGATTCTAGGGGCTACACCTTC.